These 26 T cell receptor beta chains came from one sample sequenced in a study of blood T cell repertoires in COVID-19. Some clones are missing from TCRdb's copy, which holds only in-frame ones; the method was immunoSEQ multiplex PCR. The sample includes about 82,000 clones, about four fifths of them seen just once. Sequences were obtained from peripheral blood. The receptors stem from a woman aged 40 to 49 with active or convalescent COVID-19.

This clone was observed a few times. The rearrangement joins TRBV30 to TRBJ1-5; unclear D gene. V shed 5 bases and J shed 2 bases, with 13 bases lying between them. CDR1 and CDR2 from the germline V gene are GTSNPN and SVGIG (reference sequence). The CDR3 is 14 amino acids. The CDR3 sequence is CAWGREFGNQPQHF. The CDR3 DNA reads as TGTGCCTGGGGGAGGGAATTTGGCAATCAGCCCCAGCATTTT. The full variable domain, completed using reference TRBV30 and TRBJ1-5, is SQTIHQWPATLVQPVGSPLSLECTVEGTSNPNLYWYRQAAGRGLQLLFYSVGIGQISSEVPQNLSASRPQDRQFILSSKKLLLSDSGFYLCAWGREFGNQPQHFGDGTRLSIL.

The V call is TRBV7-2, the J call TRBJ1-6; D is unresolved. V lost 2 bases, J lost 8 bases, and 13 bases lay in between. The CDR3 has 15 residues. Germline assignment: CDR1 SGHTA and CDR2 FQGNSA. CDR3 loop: CASSLQQTPHSPLHF. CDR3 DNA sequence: TGTGCCAGCAGCTTACAACAAACCCCCCATTCACCCCTCCACTTT.

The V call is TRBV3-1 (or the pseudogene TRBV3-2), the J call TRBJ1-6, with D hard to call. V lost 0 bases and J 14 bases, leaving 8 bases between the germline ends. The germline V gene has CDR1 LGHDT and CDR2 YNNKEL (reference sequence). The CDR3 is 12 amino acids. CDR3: CASSQDIQALHF. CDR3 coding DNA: TGTGCCAGCAGCCAAGATATTCAGGCCCTCCACTTT.

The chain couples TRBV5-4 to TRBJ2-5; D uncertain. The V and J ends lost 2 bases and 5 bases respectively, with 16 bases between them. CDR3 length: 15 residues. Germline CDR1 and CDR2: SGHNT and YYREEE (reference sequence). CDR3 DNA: TGTGCCAGCAGCTTAGGTTCATACGGGTGGGAGACCCAGTACTTC. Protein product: CASSLGSYGWETQYF.

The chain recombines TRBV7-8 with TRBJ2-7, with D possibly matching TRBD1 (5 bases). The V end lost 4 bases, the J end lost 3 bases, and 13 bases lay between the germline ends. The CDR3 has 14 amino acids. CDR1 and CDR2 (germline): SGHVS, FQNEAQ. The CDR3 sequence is CASSSGSRYYEQYF. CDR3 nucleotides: TGTGCCAGCAGCTCAGGGTCCCGTTACTACGAGCAGTACTTC.

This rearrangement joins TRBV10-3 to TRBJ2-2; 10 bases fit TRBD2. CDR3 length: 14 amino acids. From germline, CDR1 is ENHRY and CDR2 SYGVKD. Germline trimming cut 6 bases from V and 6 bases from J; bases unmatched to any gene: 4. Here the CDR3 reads CAIRLTSGSGELFF. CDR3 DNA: TGTGCCATCAGGCTGACTAGCGGGTCCGGGGAGCTGTTTTTT.

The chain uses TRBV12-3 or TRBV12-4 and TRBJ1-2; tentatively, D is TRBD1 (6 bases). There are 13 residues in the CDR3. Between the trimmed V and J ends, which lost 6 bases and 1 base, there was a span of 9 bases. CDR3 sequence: CASSWTDNYGYTF. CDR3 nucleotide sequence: TGTGCCAGCAGCTGGACAGATAACTATGGCTACACCTTC.

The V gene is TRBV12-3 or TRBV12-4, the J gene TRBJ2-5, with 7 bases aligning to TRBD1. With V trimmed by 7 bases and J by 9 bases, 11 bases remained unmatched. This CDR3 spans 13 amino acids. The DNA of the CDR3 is TGTGCCAGCACCCGGGACAGCCTAGGGGCCCAGTACTTC. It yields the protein CASTRDSLGAQYF.

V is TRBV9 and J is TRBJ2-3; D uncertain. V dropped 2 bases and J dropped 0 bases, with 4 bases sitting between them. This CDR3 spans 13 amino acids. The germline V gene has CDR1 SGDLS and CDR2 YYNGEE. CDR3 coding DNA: TGTGCCAGCAGCGTGGCTAGCACAGATACGCAGTATTTT. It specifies CASSVASTDTQYF.

DNA for the CDR3: TGTGCCAGCTGGAGCTCCTATAATTCACCCCTCCACTTT. This translates into CASWSSYNSPLHF. V and J are TRBV27 and TRBJ1-6; D is undetermined. V lost 8 bases and J lost 0, with 5 bases in between. The length of the CDR3 is 13 residues. Germline V gene sequence: CDR1 MNHEY, CDR2 SMNVEV (reference sequence).

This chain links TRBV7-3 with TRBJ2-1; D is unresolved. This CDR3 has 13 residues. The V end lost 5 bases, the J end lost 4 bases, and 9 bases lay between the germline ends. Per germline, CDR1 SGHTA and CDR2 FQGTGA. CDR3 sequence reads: CASSLNSYNEQFF. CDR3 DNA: TGTGCCAGCAGCCTGAACAGTTACAATGAGCAGTTCTTC.

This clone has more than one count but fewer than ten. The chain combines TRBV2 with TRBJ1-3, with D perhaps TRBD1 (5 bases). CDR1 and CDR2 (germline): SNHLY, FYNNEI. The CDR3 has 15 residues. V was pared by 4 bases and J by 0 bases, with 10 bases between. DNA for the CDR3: TGTGCCAGCAGTGTCCACAGGAGCTCTGGAAACACCATATATTTT. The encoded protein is CASSVHRSSGNTIYF.

The CDR3 here is CASSPLQGVNSPLHF. CDR3 DNA: TGTGCCAGCTCACCACTGCAGGGGGTTAATTCACCCCTCCACTTT. The V call is TRBV18, the J call TRBJ1-6; 7 nucleotides agree with TRBD1. Per germline, CDR1 KGHSH and CDR2 LQKENI. V trimming: 1 base; J trimming: 6 bases; junction bases outside the gene matches: 3. The length of the CDR3 is 15 residues.

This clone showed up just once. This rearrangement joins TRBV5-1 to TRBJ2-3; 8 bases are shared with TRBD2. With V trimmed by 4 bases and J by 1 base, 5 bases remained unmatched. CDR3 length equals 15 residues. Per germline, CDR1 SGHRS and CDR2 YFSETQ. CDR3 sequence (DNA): TGCGCCAGCAGCCTCTGGACTAGCCGCACAGATACGCAGTATTTT. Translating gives CASSLWTSRTDTQYF.

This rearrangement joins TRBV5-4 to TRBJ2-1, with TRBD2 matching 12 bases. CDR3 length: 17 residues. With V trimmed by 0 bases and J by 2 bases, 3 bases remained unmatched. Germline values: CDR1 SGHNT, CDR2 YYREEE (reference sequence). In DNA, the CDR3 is TGTGCCAGCAGCTTGGGACTAGCGGGAGCCGCCTACAATGAGCAGTTCTTC. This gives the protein CASSLGLAGAAYNEQFF.

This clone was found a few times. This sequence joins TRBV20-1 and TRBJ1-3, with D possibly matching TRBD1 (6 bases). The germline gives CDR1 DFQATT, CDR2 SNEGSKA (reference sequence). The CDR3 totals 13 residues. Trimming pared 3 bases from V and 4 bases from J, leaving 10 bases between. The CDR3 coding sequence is TGCAGTGCTAGTCCCGGGACAGGAAACACCATATATTTT. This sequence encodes CSASPGTGNTIYF.

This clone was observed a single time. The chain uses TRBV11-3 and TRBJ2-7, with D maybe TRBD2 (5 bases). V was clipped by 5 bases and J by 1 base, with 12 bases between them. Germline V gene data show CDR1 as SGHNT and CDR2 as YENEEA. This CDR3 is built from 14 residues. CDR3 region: CASSPGERSYEQYF. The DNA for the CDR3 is TGTGCCAGCAGCCCCGGGGAACGTTCCTACGAGCAGTACTTC.

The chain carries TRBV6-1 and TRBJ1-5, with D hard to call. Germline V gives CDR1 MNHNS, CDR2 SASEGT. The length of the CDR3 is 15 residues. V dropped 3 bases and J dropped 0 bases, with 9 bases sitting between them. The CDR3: CASSEGDYSNQPQHF. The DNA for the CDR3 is TGTGCCAGCAGTGAGGGCGACTATAGCAATCAGCCCCAGCATTTT.

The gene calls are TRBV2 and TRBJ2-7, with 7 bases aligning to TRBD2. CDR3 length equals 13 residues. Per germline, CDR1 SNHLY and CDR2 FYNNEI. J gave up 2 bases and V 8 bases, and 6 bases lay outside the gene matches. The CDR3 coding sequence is TGTGCCAGCCTTAGACTAGCTCCCTACGAGCAGTACTTC. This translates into CASLRLAPYEQYF. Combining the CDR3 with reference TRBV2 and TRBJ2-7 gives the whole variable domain EPEVTQTPSHQVTQMGQEVILRCVPISNHLYFYWYRQILGQKVEFLVSFYNNEISEKSEIFDDQFSVERPDGSNFTLKIRSTKLEDSAMYFCASLRLAPYEQYFGPGTRLTVT.

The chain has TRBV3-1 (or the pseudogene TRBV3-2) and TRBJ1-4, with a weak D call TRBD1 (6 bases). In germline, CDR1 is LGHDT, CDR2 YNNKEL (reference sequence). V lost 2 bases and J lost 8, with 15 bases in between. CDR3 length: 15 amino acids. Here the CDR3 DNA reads TGTGCCAGCAGCCAAATAGCACAGGGTGGCGAAAAACTGTTTTTT. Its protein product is CASSQIAQGGEKLFF.

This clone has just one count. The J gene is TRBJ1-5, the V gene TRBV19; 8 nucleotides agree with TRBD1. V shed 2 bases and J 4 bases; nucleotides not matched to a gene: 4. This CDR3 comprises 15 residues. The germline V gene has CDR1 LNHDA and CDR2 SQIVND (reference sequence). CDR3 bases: TGTGCCAGTAGTATACGGCAGGGGGCGAATCAGCCCCAGCATTTT. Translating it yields CASSIRQGANQPQHF.

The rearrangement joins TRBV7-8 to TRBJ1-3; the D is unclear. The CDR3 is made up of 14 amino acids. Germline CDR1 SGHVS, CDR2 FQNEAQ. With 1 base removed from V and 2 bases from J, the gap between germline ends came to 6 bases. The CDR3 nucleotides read TGTGCCAGCAGCTTAGTGCCGGCTGGAAACACCATATATTTT. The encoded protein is CASSLVPAGNTIYF.

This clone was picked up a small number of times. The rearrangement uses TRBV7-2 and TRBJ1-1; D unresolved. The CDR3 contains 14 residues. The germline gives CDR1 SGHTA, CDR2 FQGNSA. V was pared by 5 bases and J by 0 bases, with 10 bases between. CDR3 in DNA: TGTGCCAGCAGCGAGGGCCGATTGAACACTGAAGCTTTCTTT. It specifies CASSEGRLNTEAFF.

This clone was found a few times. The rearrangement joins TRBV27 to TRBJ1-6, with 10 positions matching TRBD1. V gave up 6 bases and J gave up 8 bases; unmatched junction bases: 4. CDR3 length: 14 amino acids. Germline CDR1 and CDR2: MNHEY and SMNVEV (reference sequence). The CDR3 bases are TGTGCCAGCAGCTCGGACAGGGGGTATTCACCCCTCCACTTT. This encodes CASSSDRGYSPLHF.

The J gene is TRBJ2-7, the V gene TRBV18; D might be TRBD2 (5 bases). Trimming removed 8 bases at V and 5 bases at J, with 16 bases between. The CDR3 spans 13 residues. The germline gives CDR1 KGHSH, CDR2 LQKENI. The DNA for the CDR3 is TGTGCCAGCGCCCCAAGGACCGGGGACGAGCAGTACTTC. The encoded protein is CASAPRTGDEQYF.

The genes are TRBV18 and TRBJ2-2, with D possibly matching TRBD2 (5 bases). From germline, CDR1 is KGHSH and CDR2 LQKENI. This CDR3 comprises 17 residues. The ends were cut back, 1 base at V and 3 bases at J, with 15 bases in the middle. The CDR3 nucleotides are TGTGCCAGCTCACCACTTCAGCGACTCGGGGACACCGGGGAGCTGTTTTTT. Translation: CASSPLQRLGDTGELFF.